These 17 T cell receptor beta chains originate from one sample sequenced in a study of metastatic and nonmetastatic thyroid tumors. From the PCR reads, TCRdb re-called clones with MiXCR. Counted here are about 24,000 clones, roughly a fifth occurring once; the ten biggest clones make up 6.5% to 9.5%. Patients were all untreated before their thyroid surgery. What was sequenced was blood. The receptors come from a female donor with papillary thyroid cancer or a benign thyroid nodule (not recorded which). Some clones in this sample may be carry-over from other donors' samples.

The rearrangement links TRBV5-1 to TRBJ1-6; TRBD1 aligns across 7 bases. CDR3 length: 13 residues. Germline CDR1 reads SGHRS; CDR2 reads YFSETQ. V was pared by 5 bases and J by 10 bases, with 6 bases of the junction left unmatched. The CDR3 DNA follows: TGCGCCAGCAGGGCGGGGACAGACTCACCCCTCCACTTT. Protein product: CASRAGTDSPLHF.

The rearrangement links TRBV6-2 or TRBV6-3 to TRBJ2-3; 8 positions match TRBD1. V lost 5 bases, J lost 4 bases, and 2 bases stayed unmatched. Germline CDR1 and CDR2: MNHEY and SVGEGT. This CDR3 is built from 13 residues. The CDR3 is CASSRDRSDTQYF. In DNA form, the CDR3 reads TGTGCCAGCAGTCGGGACAGGTCAGATACGCAGTATTTT.

CDR3 nucleotide sequence: TGTGCAACCCCGTACAATGCAGGGGGAAAGGGCACAGATACGCAGTATTTT. Protein sequence: CATPYNAGGKGTDTQYF. The gene calls are TRBV24-1 and TRBJ2-3, with 7 bases aligning to TRBD1. The CDR3 runs to 17 residues. Germline V gene lookup returns CDR1 KGHDR and CDR2 SFDVKD.

This clone was observed at least ten times. The J gene is TRBJ2-2, the V gene TRBV4-1; D is unresolved. The CDR3 consists of 14 residues. V lost 7 bases and J 4 bases, leaving 13 bases between the germline ends. CDR1 and CDR2 (germline): MGHRA, YSYEKL. The CDR3 nucleotides read TGCGCCAGCAACCCGCAATCGGGCACCGGGGAGCTGTTTTTT. It encodes CASNPQSGTGELFF.

Regarding this clone: At one end the junction does not follow the germline gene, possibly because of a read error. This same CDR3 is encoded by further DNA sequences in the sample. This chain joins TRBV24-1 and TRBJ2-2; 7 bases map to TRBD1. CDR1 is KGHDR, CDR2 SFDVKD, per germline. This CDR3 comprises 17 residues. For the CDR3, the DNA is TGCGCCACCAGTGACACAGACAGGGAAAGTGACACCGGGGAGTTGTTTTTT. This sequence encodes CATSDTDRESDTGELFF.

There are many counts of this clone. The J gene is TRBJ2-3, the V gene TRBV6-1, with 9 bases matching TRBD1. Germline lookup yields CDR1 MNHNS and CDR2 SASEGT. CDR3 length: 15 amino acids. Trimming took 8 bases from V and 4 from J; bases not matched to a gene: 10. The CDR3 is CASEPGTGLSDTQYF. The CDR3 DNA follows: TGTGCCAGCGAACCCGGGACAGGGTTATCAGATACGCAGTATTTT.

As regards this clone: One end of the junction fails to match germline, which may point to a read error. The CDR3 coding sequence is TGCGCCAGTAGTATCCAGGGATCGAACACTGAAGCTTTCTTT. This encodes CASSIQGSNTEAFF. The chain carries TRBV19 and TRBJ1-1, with D tentatively TRBD1 (5 bases). Germline assignment: CDR1 LNHDA and CDR2 SQIVND (reference sequence). The CDR3 length is 14 residues.

This chain's CDR3 is CSASLAGSSYEQYF. The CDR3 nucleotides are TGCAGTGCTAGTTTGGCGGGCTCCTCCTACGAGCAGTACTTC. This chain links TRBV20-1 with TRBJ2-7, with D possibly being TRBD2 (5 bases). The CDR3 has 14 residues. Germline lookup yields CDR1 DFQATT and CDR2 SNEGSKA (reference sequence). Trimming shortened V by 3 bases and J by 0 bases, and 12 bases separated the two germline ends.

J is TRBJ1-1 and V is TRBV5-1, with D hard to call. The CDR3 sequence is 15 residues long. Germline V gives CDR1 SGHRS, CDR2 YFSETQ. Trimming removed 4 bases from V and 4 bases from J, with 17 bases in between. Here the CDR3 reads CASSRTLAAVTEAFF. DNA of the CDR3: TGCGCCAGCAGCCGGACCCTGGCAGCCGTCACTGAAGCTTTCTTT. Together with reference TRBV5-1 and TRBJ1-1, the CDR3 gives the full variable domain: KAGVTQTPRYLIKTRGQQVTLSCSPISGHRSVSWYQQTPGQGLQFLFEYFSETQRNKGNFPGRFSGRQFSNSRSEMNVSTLELGDSALYLCASSRTLAAVTEAFFGQGTRLTVV.

This clone appeared many times. CDR3 in amino acids: CASSAPTGRDNSPLHF. For the CDR3, the DNA is TGTGCCAGCAGCGCCCCGACGGGCCGCGATAATTCACCCCTCCACTTT. J is TRBJ1-6 and V is TRBV5-5; D gene uncertain. V lost 4 bases to trimming and J lost 5 bases, with 16 bases between them. Per the germline V gene, CDR1 is SGHKS and CDR2 is YYEKEE (reference sequence). The CDR3 covers 16 residues. Full variable domain (missing parts from reference TRBV5-5 and TRBJ1-6): DAGVTQSPTHLIKTRGQQVTLRCSPISGHKSVSWYQQVLGQGPQFIFQYYEKEERGRGNFPDRFSARQFPNYSSELNVNALLLGDSALYLCASSAPTGRDNSPLHFGNGTRLTVT.

This clone was recorded once. The rearrangement uses TRBV7-6 and TRBJ2-7; 7 nucleotides agree with TRBD2. The germline V gene has CDR1 SGHVS and CDR2 FNYEAQ. V was pared by 5 bases and J by 1 base, with 8 bases of the junction left unmatched. This CDR3 comprises 15 residues. The CDR3 loop is CASSRTSVGSYEQYF. DNA for the CDR3: TGTGCCAGCAGCCGCACTAGCGTGGGATCCTACGAGCAGTACTTC.

The chain carries TRBV9 and TRBJ2-3, with 8 positions matching TRBD2. Trimming at V came to 4 bases and at J to 2 bases, leaving 6 bases not matched to a gene. The CDR3 contains 15 residues. CDR1 and CDR2 (germline): SGDLS, YYNGEE. The CDR3 DNA reads as TGTGCCAGCAGCTCACGGGGGGGCAACACAGATACGCAGTATTTT. Translation gives CASSSRGGNTDTQYF.

Concerning this clone: One end of the junction does not line up with germline, which may come from a read error. The J gene is TRBJ1-4, the V gene TRBV12-3 or TRBV12-4; the D is unclear. There are 13 residues in the CDR3. In DNA, the CDR3 is TGTGCCAGCTGTTTCTTCTTAAGGGAAAAACTGTTTTTT. Translated, it gives CASCFFLREKLFF.

There are many counts of this clone. This chain links TRBV10-3 with TRBJ2-5; possible D gene TRBD2, 5 bases. The V end lost 6 bases, the J end lost 3 bases, and 8 bases lay between the germline ends. CDR1 is ENHRY, CDR2 SYGVKD, per germline. The CDR3 covers 12 residues. CDR3 amino acids: CAISTAEETQYF. CDR3 nucleotides: TGTGCCATCAGCACAGCGGAAGAGACCCAGTACTTC.

On this clone itself: A clone one base away is much larger, so this may be a read error. The chain combines TRBV20-1 with TRBJ2-5; 9 bases map to TRBD2. The CDR3 consists of 18 residues. From germline, CDR1 is DFQATT and CDR2 SNEGSKA (reference sequence). V trimming: 1 base; J trimming: 0 bases; junction bases outside the gene matches: 12. Here the CDR3 DNA reads TGCAGTGCTAGAGGTCGTTTAGCGGGAGCCTGGTACCAAGAGACCCAGTACTTC. Translation gives CSARGRLAGAWYQETQYF.

As regards this clone: A junction boundary mismatches the germline segment, possibly from a read error. The V gene is TRBV5-1, the J gene TRBJ2-7; D uncertain. Germline V gives CDR1 SGHRS, CDR2 YFSETQ. The CDR3 spans 13 residues. In DNA form, the CDR3 reads TGCGCAAGCAGCATCAGCTGGAACGACGAGCAGTACTTC. This encodes CASSISWNDEQYF.

This clone was detected only a few times. The chain couples TRBV6-1 to TRBJ2-7, with 7 bases aligning to TRBD2. CDR3 size: 15 residues. Germline assignment: CDR1 MNHNS and CDR2 SASEGT. The J segment lost 5 bases and the V segment lost 1 base, leaving 8 bases of the junction unmatched. The CDR3 loop reads CASSEDAGVFNEQYF. The CDR3 nucleotides read TGTGCCAGCAGTGAAGATGCGGGAGTGTTTAACGAGCAGTACTTC.